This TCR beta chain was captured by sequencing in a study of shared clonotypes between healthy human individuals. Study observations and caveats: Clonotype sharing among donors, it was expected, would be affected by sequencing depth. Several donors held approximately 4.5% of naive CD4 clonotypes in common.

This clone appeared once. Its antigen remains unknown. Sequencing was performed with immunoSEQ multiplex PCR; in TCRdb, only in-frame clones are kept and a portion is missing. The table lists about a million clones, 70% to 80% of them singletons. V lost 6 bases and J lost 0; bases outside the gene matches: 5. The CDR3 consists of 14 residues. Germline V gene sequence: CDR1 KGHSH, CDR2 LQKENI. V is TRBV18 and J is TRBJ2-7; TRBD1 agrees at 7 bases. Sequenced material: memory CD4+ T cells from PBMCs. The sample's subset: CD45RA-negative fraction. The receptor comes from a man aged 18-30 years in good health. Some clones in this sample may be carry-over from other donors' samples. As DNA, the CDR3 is TGTGCCAGCTCCGCGGACAGGAGCTCCTACGAGCAGTACTTC. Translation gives CASSADRSSYEQYF.